These T cell receptor beta chains were read from a single sample in a study of cytomegalovirus exposure and HLA in healthy donors. The assay was immunoSEQ multiplex PCR, and TCRdb's table has in-frame clones only and misses some. The listing contains 45,000 to 70,000 clones. Sequencing was done on a sample of PBMCs. All receptors come from a woman under 40 in good health and CMV-seropositive. The CDR3 runs from the conserved cysteine through the conserved F or W. D genes are given only for firm matches.

D gene: TRBD1
V gene: TRBV18
J gene: TRBJ1-1
CDR3 DNA: TGTGCCAGCTCGTTGTCCCGGGACAGGGAAGGCGGTGAAGCTTTCTTT
CDR3 protein: CASSLSRDREGGEAFF

D gene: -
V gene: TRBV7-9
J gene: TRBJ2-2
CDR3 DNA: TGTGCCAGCAGCCCTCAGGATTTCGGGGAGCTGTTTTTT
CDR3 protein: CASSPQDFGELFF

D gene: TRBD1
V gene: TRBV6-1
J gene: TRBJ1-2
CDR3 DNA: TGTGCCAGCAGTGGCCAGACAGGGGTGGCTGGCTACACCTTC
CDR3 protein: CASSGQTGVAGYTF

D gene: -
V gene: TRBV28
J gene: TRBJ2-1
CDR3 DNA: TGTGCCAGCAGTTACACAGGGATACACTACAATGAGCAGTTCTTC
CDR3 protein: CASSYTGIHYNEQFF

D gene: TRBD2
V gene: TRBV13
J gene: TRBJ2-3
CDR3 DNA: TGTGCCAGCAGCTCCGGGACTAGCGGGAGGAGAGGCACAGATACGCAGTATTTT
CDR3 protein: CASSSGTSGRRGTDTQYF

D gene: TRBD1
V gene: TRBV6-5
J gene: TRBJ2-7
CDR3 DNA: TGTGCCAGCAGCGGGAAGGACAGGGGTTTCTACGAGCAGTACTTC
CDR3 protein: CASSGKDRGFYEQYF

D gene: TRBD1
V gene: TRBV9
J gene: TRBJ1-1
CDR3 DNA: TGTGCCAGCAGCGTAGACGACAGGGGGCGCGTAGCTTTCTTT
CDR3 protein: CASSVDDRGRVAFF

D gene: TRBD1
V gene: TRBV19
J gene: TRBJ1-5
CDR3 DNA: TGTGCCAGTAGTATAGTGACAGGGGTCGGGCAGCCCCAGCATTTT
CDR3 protein: CASSIVTGVGQPQHF

D gene: -
V gene: TRBV2
J gene: TRBJ1-1
CDR3 DNA: TGTGCCAGCAGTGAATGGTTGGGGGGGTTAGAAGCTTTCTTT
CDR3 protein: CASSEWLGGLEAFF

D gene: -
V gene: TRBV9
J gene: TRBJ2-3
CDR3 DNA: TGTGCCAGCAGCCCGACCGACTCCCGCACAGATACGCAGTATTTT
CDR3 protein: CASSPTDSRTDTQYF

D gene: -
V gene: TRBV6-1
J gene: TRBJ2-1
CDR3 DNA: TGTGCCAGCAGTGCAAACAATGAGCAGTTCTTC
CDR3 protein: CASSANNEQFF

D gene: -
V gene: TRBV15
J gene: TRBJ2-7
CDR3 DNA: TGTGCCACCAGCAGAGATTCAGGGTACGAGCAGTACTTC
CDR3 protein: CATSRDSGYEQYF

D gene: TRBD2
V gene: TRBV7-2
J gene: TRBJ2-1
CDR3 DNA: TGTGCCAGCAGCGGGGGACTAGCGGGGGGCCACAATGAGCAGTTCTTC
CDR3 protein: CASSGGLAGGHNEQFF

D gene: -
V gene: TRBV5-6
J gene: TRBJ2-2
CDR3 DNA: TGTGCCAGCAGCTTCGGACAGTCCGGGGAGCTGTTTTTT
CDR3 protein: CASSFGQSGELFF

D gene: -
V gene: TRBV5-8
J gene: TRBJ1-5
CDR3 DNA: TGTGCCAGCAGCTTTTCCGGTAGCAATCAGCCCCAGCATTTT
CDR3 protein: CASSFSGSNQPQHF

D gene: -
V gene: TRBV5-1
J gene: TRBJ2-4
CDR3 DNA: TGCGCCAGCAGCGTGGTTGTCCATCCAGCGGGTAAAAACATTCAGTACTTC
CDR3 protein: CASSVVVHPAGKNIQYF

D gene: -
V gene: TRBV7-6
J gene: TRBJ2-3
CDR3 DNA: TGTGCCAGCAGCATTTCTACCACAGATACGCAGTATTTT
CDR3 protein: CASSISTTDTQYF

D gene: -
V gene: TRBV18
J gene: TRBJ1-2
CDR3 DNA: TGTGCCAGCTCACCAGCCCCGACAACCTTTAACTATGGCTACACCTTC
CDR3 protein: CASSPAPTTFNYGYTF

D gene: -
V gene: TRBV5-6
J gene: TRBJ1-1
CDR3 DNA: TGTGCCAGCACAAAGACTGCAGTGAACACTGAAGATTTCTTT
CDR3 protein: CASTKTAVNTEDFF

D gene: -
V gene: TRBV30
J gene: TRBJ2-7
CDR3 DNA: TGTGCCTGGAGTGGTGGGGGGAGGCAGTACTTC
CDR3 protein: CAWSGGGRQYF

D gene: -
V gene: TRBV9
J gene: TRBJ2-7
CDR3 DNA: TGTGCCAGCAGCGTAAACCCAACAGGACCCTACGAGCAGTACTTC
CDR3 protein: CASSVNPTGPYEQYF

D gene: -
V gene: TRBV6-6
J gene: TRBJ1-6
CDR3 DNA: TGTGCCAGCAGCGTTGGGGGGACTTATAATTCACCCCTCCACTTT
CDR3 protein: CASSVGGTYNSPLHF

D gene: -
V gene: TRBV5-1
J gene: TRBJ2-3
CDR3 DNA: TGCGCCAGTTCTGAGGGCACAGATACGCAGTATTTT
CDR3 protein: CASSEGTDTQYF

D gene: -
V gene: TRBV10-2
J gene: TRBJ2-7
CDR3 DNA: TGCGCCAGCAGTGGGTCTGCTAGCGCCTACGAGCAGTACTTC
CDR3 protein: CASSGSASAYEQYF

D gene: TRBD1
V gene: TRBV29-1
J gene: TRBJ2-7
CDR3 DNA: TGCAGCGTTCACCGGACAGGCGCCTACGAGCAGTACTTC
CDR3 protein: CSVHRTGAYEQYF

D gene: TRBD1
V gene: TRBV5-1
J gene: TRBJ1-1
CDR3 DNA: TGCGCCAGCACCTTGGTTCGGACAGGGCGGGATTTCTTT
CDR3 protein: CASTLVRTGRDFF

D gene: -
V gene: TRBV4-1
J gene: TRBJ2-7
CDR3 DNA: TGCGCCAGCAGCCAAGAAGCCGGGACCTACGAGCAGTACTTC
CDR3 protein: CASSQEAGTYEQYF

D gene: TRBD2
V gene: TRBV10-1
J gene: TRBJ2-3
CDR3 DNA: TGCGCCAGCAGTCTAGCGGGGGGCATAGATACGCAGTATTTT
CDR3 protein: CASSLAGGIDTQYF

D gene: -
V gene: TRBV6-5
J gene: TRBJ1-5
CDR3 DNA: TGTGCCAGCAGTGCGGGGCTTGATCAGCCCCAGCATTTT
CDR3 protein: CASSAGLDQPQHF

D gene: -
V gene: TRBV10-1
J gene: TRBJ1-1
CDR3 DNA: TGCGCCCCCGGGGGAGGGGACGGTACGAACACTGAAGCTTTCTTT
CDR3 protein: CAPGGGDGTNTEAFF

D gene: -
V gene: TRBV19
J gene: TRBJ1-5
CDR3 DNA: TGTGCCAGTAGTATCGTAGATAGCAATCAGCCCCAGCATTTT
CDR3 protein: CASSIVDSNQPQHF